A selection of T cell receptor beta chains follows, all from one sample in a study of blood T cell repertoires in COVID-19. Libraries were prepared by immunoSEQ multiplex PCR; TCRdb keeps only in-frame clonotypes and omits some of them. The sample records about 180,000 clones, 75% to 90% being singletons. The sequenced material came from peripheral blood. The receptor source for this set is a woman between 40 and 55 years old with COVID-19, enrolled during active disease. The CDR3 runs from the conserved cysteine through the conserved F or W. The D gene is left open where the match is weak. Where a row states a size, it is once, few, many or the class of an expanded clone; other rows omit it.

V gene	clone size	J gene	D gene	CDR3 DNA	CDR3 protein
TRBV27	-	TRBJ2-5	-	TGTGCCAGCAGTTCGGAGGGTGGGGAGACCCAGTACTTC	CASSSEGGETQYF
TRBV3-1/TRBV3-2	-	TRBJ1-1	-	TGTGCCAGCAGCCAAGAGGTCCGGGGTGGTGAAGCTTTCTTT	CASSQEVRGGEAFF
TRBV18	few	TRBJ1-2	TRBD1	TGTGCCAGCTCACCAGGGACAGGGGGCGCCGCGAACTATGGCTACACCTTC	CASSPGTGGAANYGYTF
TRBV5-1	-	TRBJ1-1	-	TGCGCCAGCAGCCAGAGATCAGGAGGGAAGTCGGCTTTCTTT	CASSQRSGGKSAFF
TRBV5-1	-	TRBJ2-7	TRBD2	TGCGCCAGCAGCCCCCCCCTCGGACTAGCCGGCTACGAGCAGTACTTC	CASSPPLGLAGYEQYF
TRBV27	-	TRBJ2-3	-	TGTGCCAGCCGACCTCGCAGGACAGATACGCAGTATTTT	CASRPRRTDTQYF
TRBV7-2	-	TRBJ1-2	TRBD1	TGTGCCAGCAGCATTGGGACAGACCACCTCCTCTATGGCTACACCTTC	CASSIGTDHLLYGYTF
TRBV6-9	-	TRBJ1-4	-	TGTGCCAGCAGCCCGACAGGCCTTAATGAAAAACTGTTTTTT	CASSPTGLNEKLFF
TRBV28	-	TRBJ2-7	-	TGTGCCATTTCTTCCACCCGAGGAGGGCCCAATAAGGAGCAGTACTTC	CAISSTRGGPNKEQYF
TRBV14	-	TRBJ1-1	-	TGTGCCAGCAGCCCCCCCATGAACACTGAAGCTTTCTTT	CASSPPMNTEAFF
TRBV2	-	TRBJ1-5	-	TGTGCCAGCAGTTCGGGGGAGGGTCAGCCCCAGCATTTT	CASSSGEGQPQHF
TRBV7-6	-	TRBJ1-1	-	TGTGCCAGCAGCCGACAGGAGAGCACTGAAGCTTTCTTT	CASSRQESTEAFF
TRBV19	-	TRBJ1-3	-	TGTGCCAGTAGTCCTGGGGACGGGACACCCGGAAACACCATATATTTT	CASSPGDGTPGNTIYF
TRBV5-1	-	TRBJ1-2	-	TGCGCCAGCAGCTTGGGGAACAGGGAGAATGGCTACACCTTC	CASSLGNRENGYTF
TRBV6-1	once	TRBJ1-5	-	TGTGCCAGCAGTGAAGATCTGATTTTCGGGCGGGTCAGTCAGCCCCAGCATTTT	CASSEDLIFGRVSQPQHF
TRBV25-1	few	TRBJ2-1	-	TGTGCCAGCAGTGCCCCCCGTACTGGCTACAATGAGCAGTTCTTC	CASSAPRTGYNEQFF
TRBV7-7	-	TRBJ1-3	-	TGTGCCAGCAGCTTAGTGTGGGGCATGGGCGGAAACACCATATATTTT	CASSLVWGMGGNTIYF
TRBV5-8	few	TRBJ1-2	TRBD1	TGTGCCAGCAGCCGAGGGGCAGGGGGCCGGGGGAACTATGGCTACACCTTC	CASSRGAGGRGNYGYTF
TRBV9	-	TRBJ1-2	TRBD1	TGTGCCAGCAGCGTAGGCAGAGGACAGGGTCGGGTCGGCTATGGCTACACCTTC	CASSVGRGQGRVGYGYTF
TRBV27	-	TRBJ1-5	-	TGTGCCAGCAGTTCCCGGTGGGGGGGCGCGGGTCAGCCCCAGCATTTT	CASSSRWGGAGQPQHF
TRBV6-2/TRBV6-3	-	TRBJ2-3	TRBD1	TGTGCCAGCAGCCGCCGGGACAGTCCCACAGATACGCAGTATTTT	CASSRRDSPTDTQYF
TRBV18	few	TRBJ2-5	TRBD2	TGTGCCAGCTCCCCCGGGACTACACACCAAGAGACCCAGTACTTC	CASSPGTTHQETQYF
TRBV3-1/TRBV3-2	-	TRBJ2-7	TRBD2	TGTGCCAGCAGCCCCCTCGGGACTAGCGCGTACGAGCAGTACTTC	CASSPLGTSAYEQYF
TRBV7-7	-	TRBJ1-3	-	TGTGCCAGCAGCTTAGGGAGACAGCCAGGAAACACCATATATTTT	CASSLGRQPGNTIYF
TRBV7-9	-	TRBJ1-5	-	TGTGCCAGCAGCTTCCTAGTCGGACCCCAGCATTTT	CASSFLVGPQHF
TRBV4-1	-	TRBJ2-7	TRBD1	TGCGCCAGCAGCCAGGGGGATGGGCAGGGGGTCTACGAGCAGTACTTC	CASSQGDGQGVYEQYF
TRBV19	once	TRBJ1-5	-	TGTGCCAGTAGTCCCTTGGGAGGGGGGAGCAATCAGCCCCAGCATTTT	CASSPLGGGSNQPQHF
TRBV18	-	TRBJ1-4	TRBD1	TGTGCCAGCTCACTAAGGACAGGGAAAAACGAAAAACTGTTTTTT	CASSLRTGKNEKLFF
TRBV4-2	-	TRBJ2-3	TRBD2	TGTGCCAGCAGCCAGGTTACTAGCGGGAGGGTCACAGATACGCAGTATTTT	CASSQVTSGRVTDTQYF
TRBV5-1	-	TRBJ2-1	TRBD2	TGCGCCAGCAGCTTGGAAGTCCTAGCGGGAAGAGGAAATGAGCAGTTCTTC	CASSLEVLAGRGNEQFF
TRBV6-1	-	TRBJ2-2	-	TGTGCCAGCAGTGAATTAGGCGGGGGCCTAAAGGCCGGGGAGCTGTTTTTT	CASSELGGGLKAGELFF
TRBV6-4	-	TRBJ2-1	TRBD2	TGTGCCAGCAGTGAGCGGGAGTCCTACAATGAGCAGTTCTTC	CASSERESYNEQFF
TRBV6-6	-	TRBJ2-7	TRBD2	TGTGCCAGCACTAGACTAGCGGGATCTATATACGAGCAGTACTTC	CASTRLAGSIYEQYF
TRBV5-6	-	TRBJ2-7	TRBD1	TGTGCCAGCAGCTGGGGACAGACCTACGAGCAGTACTTC	CASSWGQTYEQYF
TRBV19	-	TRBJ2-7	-	TGTGCCAGTAGTATAATTCCGCGGGCCCAACGGTACGAGCAGTACTTC	CASSIIPRAQRYEQYF
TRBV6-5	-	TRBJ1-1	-	TGTGCCAGCAGTCCTCGGACACCGAACACTGAAGCTTTCTTT	CASSPRTPNTEAFF
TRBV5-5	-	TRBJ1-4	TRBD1	TGTGCCACCGGGACAGTAGGTGAAAAACTGTTTTTT	CATGTVGEKLFF
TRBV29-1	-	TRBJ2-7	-	TGCAGCGTTGACCGCGGAACGAAAGAGCAGTACTTC	CSVDRGTKEQYF
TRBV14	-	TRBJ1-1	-	TGTGCCAGCAGCCAAGGTCGGAGATATAAAGCTTTCTTT	CASSQGRRYKAFF
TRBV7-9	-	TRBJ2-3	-	TGTGCCAGCAGCGATACGGGGAACACAGATACGCAGTATTTT	CASSDTGNTDTQYF
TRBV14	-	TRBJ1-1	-	TGTGCCAGCAGCCACCCCCCAGGGGTCTCGGGAGCTTTCTTT	CASSHPPGVSGAFF
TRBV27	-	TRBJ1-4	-	TGTGCCAGTGGGACGGGCCCGGGGGTCCCGAATGAAAAACTGTTTTTT	CASGTGPGVPNEKLFF
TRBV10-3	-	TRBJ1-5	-	TGTGCCATCAGTGACGGGATGGGGAGCAATCAGCCCCAGCATTTT	CAISDGMGSNQPQHF
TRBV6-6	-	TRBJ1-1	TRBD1	TGTGCCAGCAGTTACTCCGGAGGGGGCAGGCTCACTGAAGCTTTCTTT	CASSYSGGGRLTEAFF
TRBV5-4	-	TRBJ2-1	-	TGTGCCAGCCTCGGGGGTTCCTCCTACAATGAGCAGTTCTTC	CASLGGSSYNEQFF
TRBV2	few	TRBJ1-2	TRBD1	TGTGCCAGCAGTGAACTCGGGACAGGGTACAGGTATGGCTACACCTTC	CASSELGTGYRYGYTF
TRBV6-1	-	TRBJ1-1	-	TGTGCCAGCAGTGGGGGTATGGGTCGAGGGCACACTGAAGCTTTCTTT	CASSGGMGRGHTEAFF
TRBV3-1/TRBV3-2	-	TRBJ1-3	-	TGTGCCAGCAGCCATGCCGCCCGGGGGGGGGCTGGAAACACCATATATTTT	CASSHAARGGAGNTIYF
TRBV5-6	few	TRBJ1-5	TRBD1	TGTGCCAGCAGTCTCAGGGGGCGCGGTAGCAATCAGCCCCAGCATTTT	CASSLRGRGSNQPQHF
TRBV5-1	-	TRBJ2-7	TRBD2	TGCGCCAGCAGCTTGCCTAGCGGAGCGGGGGAGCAGTACTTC	CASSLPSGAGEQYF
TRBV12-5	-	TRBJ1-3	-	TGTGCTAGTGGTTATGGGACAAGCTCTGGAAACACCATATATTTT	CASGYGTSSGNTIYF
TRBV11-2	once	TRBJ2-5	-	TGTGCCAGCAGCTTAGTACGAGCGGTACGGGGAGAGACCCAGTACTTC	CASSLVRAVRGETQYF
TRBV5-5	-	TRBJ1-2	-	TGTGCCAGCAGCTTGGGGACAGTCCCTAGGGCGGGCTATGGCTACACCTTC	CASSLGTVPRAGYGYTF
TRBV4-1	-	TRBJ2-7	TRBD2	TGCGCCAGCAGCCAAGATTGGTCACTAGCGGGAGGGCCTTACTTC	CASSQDWSLAGGPYF
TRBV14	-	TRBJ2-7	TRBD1	TGTGCCAGCAGCCAAGATGGACAGGTCTTTCCCTACGAGCAGTACTTC	CASSQDGQVFPYEQYF
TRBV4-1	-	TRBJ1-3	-	TGCGCCAGCAGCCAAGCGGACGGAGGCTCTGGAAACACCATATATTTT	CASSQADGGSGNTIYF
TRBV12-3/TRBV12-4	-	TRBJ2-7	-	TGTGCCAGCAGTTTCCTCTCCTACGAGCAGTACTTC	CASSFLSYEQYF